These 24 T cell receptor beta chains originate from one sample sequenced in a study of metastatic and nonmetastatic thyroid tumors. TCRdb re-processed the PCR reads through MiXCR. The sample yields just under 20,000 clones, approximately 37% seen once. Each patient came to thyroid surgery without any prior treatment (of any kind). Sequencing was done on a sample of tumor tissue. These receptors all come from a female donor with papillary thyroid cancer or a benign thyroid nodule (not recorded which). Some clones in this sample may be carry-over from other donors' samples.

The CDR3: CASKSDTEAFF. The CDR3 DNA sequence: TGTGCCAGCAAGTCGGACACTGAAGCTTTCTTT. The chain uses TRBV28 and TRBJ1-1; D not certain. The CDR3 covers 11 residues. The ends were cut back, 7 bases at V and 3 bases at J, with 6 bases in the middle. Per the germline V gene, CDR1 is MDHEN and CDR2 is SYDVKM.

This clone was observed a handful of times. The chain uses TRBV12-3 or TRBV12-4 and TRBJ1-4; weak D call: TRBD1 (6 bases). This CDR3 has 14 amino acids. Trimming shortened V by 5 bases and J by 3 bases, and 10 bases separated the two germline ends. CDR3 protein: CASSPGQPNEKLFF. The CDR3 DNA follows: TGTGCCAGCAGTCCAGGACAGCCTAATGAAAAACTGTTTTTT.

This clone was observed a handful of times. The gene calls are TRBV6-1 and TRBJ2-2; TRBD1 aligns across 9 bases. The V gene end was trimmed by 6 bases and the J gene end by 7 bases; junction bases not matched to a gene: 9. The CDR3 has 15 amino acids. In germline, CDR1 is MNHNS, CDR2 SASEGT. Here the CDR3 DNA reads TGTGCCAGCAGCCCCTGGACAGGGGTGGGCGGGGAGCTGTTTTTT. Translated, it gives CASSPWTGVGGELFF.

This clone was seen more than once but under ten times. This CDR3 fails to terminate in the conserved phenylalanine or tryptophan, so it likely reflects a read error. The CDR3 region is CASSSGTGRHQPQHL. The CDR3 DNA follows: TGTGCCAGCAGTTCCGGGACAGGGCGGCATCAGCCCCAGCATCTT. The chain employs TRBV6-1 and TRBJ1-5, with 9 bases identical to TRBD1. This CDR3 has 15 residues. V shed 5 bases and J 5 bases; nucleotides not matched to a gene: 7. CDR1 MNHNS and CDR2 SASEGT come from the germline V gene.

This sequence joins TRBV20-1 and TRBJ1-3; D call uncertain. The germline gives CDR1 DFQATT, CDR2 SNEGSKA (reference sequence). V shed 4 bases and J shed 0 bases, with 10 bases lying between them. The CDR3 totals 14 residues. The CDR3 coding sequence is TGCAGTGCTAAAGCCATGAGCTCTGGAAACACCATATATTTT. Residues: CSAKAMSSGNTIYF.

This clone was seen once. The rearrangement links TRBV5-1 to TRBJ2-7; no clear D gene. The V gene's germline CDR1 is SGHRS and CDR2 YFSETQ. CDR3 length: 12 residues. V shed 4 bases and J shed 3 bases, with 8 bases lying between them. The CDR3 here is CASSAYSYEQYF. CDR3 bases: TGCGCCAGCAGCGCGTACAGCTACGAGCAGTACTTC.

Worth noting for this clone: The sample contains more than one DNA sequence encoding this CDR3. The chain has TRBV10-2 and TRBJ2-7; 9 bases fit TRBD2. V lost 6 bases, J lost 1 base, and 4 bases stayed unmatched. Per germline, CDR1 WSHSY and CDR2 SAAADI. The CDR3 loop spans 14 amino acids. The CDR3 DNA follows: TGCGCCAGCAGCCCTAGCGGGAAGTCCTACGAGCAGTACTTC. Encoded protein: CASSPSGKSYEQYF.

This clone came up a few times. This sequence joins TRBV29-1 and TRBJ2-1, with D possibly matching TRBD2 (5 bases). V was cut by 8 bases and J by 8 bases, with 19 bases left in between. The CDR3 has 13 residues. The germline V gene encodes CDR1 SQVTM and CDR2 ANQGSEA. The chain's CDR3 is CSSRGGHRDEQFF. The CDR3 DNA follows: TGCAGCTCCCGAGGAGGCCATCGAGATGAGCAGTTCTTC.

The V call is TRBV5-1, the J call TRBJ2-6; D is ambiguous. This CDR3 comprises 16 residues. V was shortened by 0 bases and J by 0 bases, with 7 bases between the two germline ends. Per the germline V gene, CDR1 is SGHRS and CDR2 is YFSETQ. Here the CDR3 reads CASSLGPSSGANVLTF. In nucleotides, the CDR3 is TGCGCCAGCAGCTTGGGACCGAGCTCTGGGGCCAACGTCCTGACTTTC.

The gene calls are TRBV6-1 and TRBJ2-1, with TRBD1 matching 8 bases. Germline V lookup: CDR1 MNHNS, CDR2 SASEGT. The CDR3 consists of 15 residues. The J segment lost 2 bases and the V segment lost 2 bases, leaving 2 bases of the junction unmatched. The CDR3 protein is CASSERGQAYNEQFF. CDR3 bases: TGTGCCAGCAGTGAACGGGGACAGGCCTACAATGAGCAGTTCTTC.

This chain joins TRBV28 and TRBJ2-3; 10 nucleotides align to TRBD1. This CDR3 spans 15 amino acids. Germline V CDR1 and CDR2: MDHEN, SYDVKM. The ends lost 6 bases at V and 5 bases at J; junction bases unmatched: 8. The CDR3 loop reads CASSPTGGGLDTQYF. The CDR3, as DNA: TGTGCCAGCAGCCCGACAGGGGGCGGTTTAGATACGCAGTATTTT.

The chain links TRBV6-2 or TRBV6-3 to TRBJ2-7; D unclear. CDR3 length: 13 amino acids. Trimming removed 6 bases from V and 2 bases from J, with 11 bases in between. Germline CDR1 MNHEY, CDR2 SVGEGT. This CDR3 reads CASRTYRTYEQYF. CDR3 bases: TGTGCCAGCAGGACGTACAGAACCTACGAGCAGTACTTC.

This clone was seen a few times. This sequence joins TRBV6-1 and TRBJ2-7; D not certain. CDR1 and CDR2 from the germline V gene are MNHNS and SASEGT. Trimming cost V 5 bases and J 2 bases, with 7 bases left between them. CDR3 size: 12 residues. The CDR3: CASSRETYEQYF. The CDR3 DNA sequence: TGTGCCAGCAGTAGAGAAACCTACGAGCAGTACTTC.

This chain joins TRBV18 and TRBJ2-2, with unresolved D. CDR1 is KGHSH and CDR2 is LQKENI in the germline V gene. CDR3 length: 13 amino acids. The germline V and J ends were trimmed by 5 bases and 6 bases, with 10 bases remaining between them. The CDR3 DNA is TGTGCCAGCTCATCTTGGGGTTCCGGGGAGCTGTTTTTT. The encoded protein is CASSSWGSGELFF.

CDR3 in DNA: TGTGCCAGCAGCTTCCGGGGTCCTTTTAACTATGGCTACACCTTC. Amino acids: CASSFRGPFNYGYTF. The chain uses TRBV5-8 and TRBJ1-2; D is unresolved. CDR1 is SGHTS and CDR2 is YDEGEE in the germline V gene. The CDR3 loop spans 15 amino acids. The V end lost 2 bases, the J end lost 1 base, and 12 bases lay between the germline ends.

This clone came up a few times. The chain recombines TRBV12-3 or TRBV12-4 with TRBJ1-2; 8 nucleotides agree with TRBD1. The ends lost 3 bases at V and 7 bases at J; junction bases unmatched: 4. CDR3 length: 13 residues. The DNA of the CDR3 is TGTGCCAGCAGTTTGGGACAGGCAGGTGGCTACACCTTC. This gives the protein CASSLGQAGGYTF.

This clone turned up a few times. V gene TRBV12-3 or TRBV12-4 combines with J gene TRBJ1-2; no reliable D call. V was shortened by 6 bases and J by 4 bases, with 18 bases between the two germline ends. This CDR3 is 15 amino acids long. CDR3 residues: CASRLRTGGGYGYTF. The CDR3 DNA reads as TGTGCCAGCAGACTTAGGACGGGCGGTGGCTATGGCTACACCTTC.

The chain couples TRBV2 to TRBJ2-7; 11 bases line up with TRBD2. Germline V lookup: CDR1 SNHLY, CDR2 FYNNEI. Unmatched junction bases numbered 7, after V lost 6 bases and J lost 3 bases. There are 15 residues in the CDR3. The CDR3 loop reads CASRNGLAGDYEQYF. The DNA of the CDR3 is TGTGCCAGCAGGAATGGACTAGCGGGTGACTACGAGCAGTACTTC. Based on the CDR3 plus reference TRBV2 and TRBJ2-7, the full variable domain is EPEVTQTPSHQVTQMGQEVILRCVPISNHLYFYWYRQILGQKVEFLVSFYNNEISEKSEIFDDQFSVERPDGSNFTLKIRSTKLEDSAMYFCASRNGLAGDYEQYFGPGTRLTVT.

This clone appeared a few times. The CDR3 loop reads CASSPRTGGEQYF. The CDR3 region has the DNA TGTGCCAGCAGCCCGCGGACAGGCGGCGAGCAGTACTTC. The rearrangement links TRBV3-1 to TRBJ2-7, with 7 bases lining up with TRBD1. Trimming cost V 4 bases and J 6 bases; bases outside gene matches: 6. The CDR3 length is 13 residues. The germline CDR1 and CDR2 sequences are LGHDT and YNNKEL (reference sequence).

The table lists this clone with a count of one. The sample carries other DNA sequences with the same CDR3. The CDR3 nucleotides read TGTGCGAGCCTGGGTCACCGGAACACCGGGGAGCTGTTTTTT. This translates into CASLGHRNTGELFF. The chain uses TRBV6-2 or TRBV6-3 and TRBJ2-2, with D unclear. The CDR3 is 14 amino acids. In germline, CDR1 is MNHEY, CDR2 SVGEGT.

The V call is TRBV20-1, the J call TRBJ1-1, with D perhaps TRBD1 (6 bases). Germline-derived CDR1 and CDR2 are DFQATT and SNEGSKA (reference sequence). This CDR3 region has 13 residues. V dropped 6 bases and J dropped 3 bases, with 14 bases sitting between them. The CDR3 DNA reads as TGCAGTGCCACTACAGGGAGGGACACTGAAGCTTTCTTT. Encoded protein: CSATTGRDTEAFF.

The V gene is TRBV20-1, the J gene TRBJ2-1; 8 bases are a match to TRBD2. V lost 6 bases, J lost 3 bases, and 10 bases stayed unmatched. The CDR3 sequence is 15 residues long. CDR1 and CDR2 from the germline V gene are DFQATT and SNEGSKA (reference sequence). CDR3 DNA: TGCAGTGCGGAAGAAATGGGACTAGACTACAATGAGCAGTTCTTC. Translated, it gives CSAEEMGLDYNEQFF.

This clone turned up a few times. This rearrangement joins TRBV19 to TRBJ2-7; tentative D call: TRBD2 (5 bases). Trimming removed 6 bases from V and 7 bases from J, with 13 bases in between. The length of the CDR3 is 12 residues. Germline V gene data show CDR1 as LNHDA and CDR2 as SQIVND (reference sequence). The DNA for the CDR3 is TGTGCCAGTAGAGAGGGTGGCGGGGAGCAGTACTTC. Its translation is CASREGGGEQYF. Looking up the rest from reference TRBV19 and TRBJ2-7 gives the full variable domain: DGGITQSPKYLFRKEGQNVTLSCEQNLNHDAMYWYRQDPGQGLRLIYYSQIVNDFQKGDIAEGYSVSREKKESFPLTVTSAQKNPTAFYLCASREGGGEQYFGPGTRLTVT.

V gene TRBV11-3 combines with J gene TRBJ2-2; D call uncertain. The CDR3 is 12 amino acids. V was trimmed by 0 bases and J by 7 bases, leaving 3 bases between them. Looked up from germline, CDR1 is SGHNT and CDR2 is YENEEA. The CDR3: CASSLEVGELFF. The CDR3 DNA reads as TGTGCCAGCAGCTTAGAGGTCGGGGAGCTGTTTTTT.